The 13 T cell receptor beta chains reported below all come from one sample, sequenced in a study of blood T cell repertoires in COVID-19. Libraries were prepared by immunoSEQ multiplex PCR; TCRdb keeps only in-frame clonotypes and omits some of them. Among approximately 200,000 clones listed, roughly 80% were seen once. The sample comprised PBMCs or T cells enriched from blood (not recorded which). Every receptor here comes from a man aged 35-49 years who had recovered from COVID-19.

This clone was seen a few times. The chain couples TRBV10-3 to TRBJ2-1; TRBD1 agrees at 8 bases. Germline assignment: CDR1 ENHRY and CDR2 SYGVKD. V trimming: 10 bases; J trimming: 8 bases; junction bases outside the gene matches: 10. This CDR3 comprises 13 residues. This CDR3 reads CASGQGREDEQFF. The DNA of the CDR3 is TGTGCCAGTGGACAGGGTAGGGAAGATGAGCAGTTCTTC.

This clone was counted only a few times. This chain connects TRBV10-3 to TRBJ1-2; no clear D. Germline CDR1 and CDR2: ENHRY and SYGVKD. The CDR3 is made up of 12 amino acids. Trimming left V 2 bases short and J 3 bases short, with 4 bases between. DNA of the CDR3: TGTGCCATCAGTGAGACGGACTATGGCTACACCTTC. Its protein is CAISETDYGYTF.

V is TRBV7-3 and J is TRBJ2-1; 9 bases are a match to TRBD2. The V gene end was trimmed by 2 bases and the J gene end by 8 bases; junction bases not matched to a gene: 10. The germline V gene has CDR1 SGHTA and CDR2 FQGTGA. The CDR3 is 16 residues long. For the CDR3, the DNA is TGTGCCAGCAGCTTAGTTGGCGGGAGGGGGTTAGATGAGCAGTTCTTC. Amino acid sequence: CASSLVGGRGLDEQFF.

The rearrangement links TRBV6-2 or TRBV6-3 to TRBJ1-5, with no clear D. The ends were cut back, 0 bases at V and 2 bases at J, with 14 bases in the middle. The germline V gene has CDR1 MNHEY and CDR2 SVGEGT. The CDR3 contains 17 residues. CDR3 nucleotides: TGTGCCAGCAGTTACTCTTTGCGGAGTGTACGCAATCAGCCCCAGCATTTT. As protein: CASSYSLRSVRNQPQHF.

The V call is TRBV25-1, the J call TRBJ1-4; D possibly corresponds to TRBD1 (5 bases). V was shortened by 4 bases and J by 7 bases, with 13 bases between the two germline ends. Germline V gene sequence: CDR1 MGHDK, CDR2 SYGVNS. The CDR3 runs 14 residues. The CDR3 is CASSVGQGGEKLFF. The CDR3 region has the DNA TGTGCCAGCAGTGTGGGTCAGGGAGGTGAAAAACTGTTTTTT.

The chain has TRBV7-9 and TRBJ2-5; D possibly corresponds to TRBD2 (6 bases). The CDR3 consists of 14 residues. V was trimmed by 1 base and J by 5 bases, leaving 11 bases between them. The germline gives CDR1 SEHNR, CDR2 FQNEAQ (reference sequence). DNA of the CDR3: TGTGCCAGCAGCTTAGTTGGGACTCAGGAGACCCAGTACTTC. Protein product: CASSLVGTQETQYF.

The V call is TRBV5-1, the J call TRBJ1-6; TRBD1 matches at 7 bases. The J segment lost 7 bases and the V segment lost 4 bases, leaving 8 bases of the junction unmatched. CDR3 size: 15 residues. Looked up from germline, CDR1 is SGHRS and CDR2 is YFSETQ. This CDR3 reads CASSTQTGLNSPLHF. The CDR3 coding sequence is TGCGCCAGCAGCACGCAGACAGGGCTCAATTCACCCCTCCACTTT.

In its sample, this clone was seen once. The chain recombines TRBV28 with TRBJ1-2; 7 bases align to TRBD1. Looked up from germline, CDR1 is MDHEN and CDR2 is SYDVKM. This CDR3 spans 12 amino acids. V dropped 5 bases and J dropped 5; count of bases not matched to a gene: 2. This CDR3 reads CASSTTGYGYTF. The DNA of the CDR3 is TGTGCCAGCAGTACGACAGGGTATGGCTACACCTTC.

The V call is TRBV7-8, the J call TRBJ1-2, with 12 bases lining up with TRBD1. Germline V gene data show CDR1 as SGHVS and CDR2 as FQNEAQ. This CDR3 contains 15 residues. J gave up 8 bases and V 5 bases, and 9 bases lay outside the gene matches. Written as DNA, the CDR3 is TGTGCCAGCAGCCCGCCCGGGACAGGGGGCCGGGGCTACACCTTC. This sequence encodes CASSPPGTGGRGYTF. The full variable domain, rest sourced from reference TRBV7-8 and TRBJ1-2, is GAGVSQSPRYKVAKRGQDVALRCDPISGHVSLFWYQQALGQGPEFLTYFQNEAQLDKSGLPSDRFFAERPEGSVSTLKIQRTQQEDSAVYLCASSPPGTGGRGYTFGSGTRLTVV.

V usage is TRBV27 and J usage is TRBJ1-1; D is undetermined. The CDR3 is 13 residues long. Germline V gives CDR1 MNHEY, CDR2 SMNVEV (reference sequence). V lost 5 bases to trimming and J lost 3 bases, with 10 bases between them. CDR3 loop: CASSRRQYTEAFF. In DNA form, the CDR3 reads TGTGCCAGCAGTAGGCGGCAGTACACTGAAGCTTTCTTT.

The V call is TRBV19, the J call TRBJ2-2; 14 nucleotides line up with TRBD2. This CDR3 is 19 amino acids long. Looked up from germline, CDR1 is LNHDA and CDR2 is SQIVND (reference sequence). V gave up 3 bases and J gave up 3 bases; unmatched junction bases: 9. CDR3 protein: CASSIRLAGGPGDTGELFF. Here the CDR3 DNA reads TGTGCCAGTAGTATCCGACTAGCGGGAGGGCCTGGGGACACCGGGGAGCTGTTTTTT.

V usage is TRBV5-1 and J usage is TRBJ1-6; tentative D call: TRBD1 (6 bases). The CDR3 totals 14 residues. CDR1 SGHRS and CDR2 YFSETQ come from the germline V gene. V lost 5 bases to trimming and J lost 7 bases, with 13 bases between them. CDR3 sequence (DNA): TGCGCCAGCAGTGAACAGGGCCTAAATTCACCCCTCCACTTT. It encodes CASSEQGLNSPLHF. Full variable domain (outside the CDR3, taken from reference TRBV5-1 and TRBJ1-6): KAGVTQTPRYLIKTRGQQVTLSCSPISGHRSVSWYQQTPGQGLQFLFEYFSETQRNKGNFPGRFSGRQFSNSRSEMNVSTLELGDSALYLCASSEQGLNSPLHFGNGTRLTVT.

This clone was counted between two and nine times. The chain carries TRBV29-1 and TRBJ1-2, with 10 bases identical to TRBD1. Germline V gene sequence: CDR1 SQVTM, CDR2 ANQGSEA. The CDR3 has 13 amino acids. Losses at the gene ends were 6 bases for V and 8 bases for J; bases not matched to a gene: 9. CDR3 DNA: TGCAGCGTCATCCGACAGGGGGCGCGAGGCTACACCTTC. Its translation: CSVIRQGARGYTF.